This T cell receptor beta chain was found in a study of beta chain features in type 1 diabetes. The sample holds a few counts of this clone. Antigen unknown. With 5 bases clipped from V and 4 bases from J, the junction kept 9 bases outside the gene matches. The CDR3 totals 15 residues. CDR1 and CDR2 (germline): MNHEY, SMNVEV (reference sequence). General study results and limits: Type 1 diabetes patients showed a moderate but significant shortening of TCRB CDR3s in all four CD4+ subsets.

The investigators reverse transcribed all of the isolated RNA, so they sequenced expressed TCRB transcripts. Method: immunoSEQ multiplex PCR; TCRdb's copy keeps in-frame clones and lacks some. The sample lists about 660,000 clones, over 11% seen once, with less than 0.04% in the top ten. This clonotype originated in a man between 18 and 35 years old with type 1 diabetes. The chain combines TRBV27 with TRBJ1-2; 8 nucleotides align to TRBD1. The sequenced sample consisted of naive CD4+ T cells from blood. As DNA, the CDR3 is TGTGCCAGCAGTCTCAGCTGGGACAGGCCCTATGGCTACACCTTC. It encodes CASSLSWDRPYGYTF.